This T cell receptor beta chain was profiled in a study of blood T cell repertoires in COVID-19. Study summary: Material from acute and convalescent COVID-19 was sourced from the United States, Italy and Spain. PBMCs, B-cell-depleted T cells, or T cells provided the cDNA or gDNA that made up the material.

Method: immunoSEQ multiplex PCR; TCRdb's copy keeps in-frame clones and lacks some. The table lists 200,000 or so clones, approximately 90% of them singletons. The CDR3 contains 15 residues. Germline V gene sequence: CDR1 MNHEY, CDR2 SMNVEV (reference sequence). V dropped 2 bases and J dropped 4; count of bases not matched to a gene: 6. The receptor comes from a woman aged 40 to 55 who had recovered from COVID-19. The chain joins TRBV27 to TRBJ2-7; 9 bases are a match to TRBD1. Input material: peripheral blood. The DNA of the CDR3 is TGTGCCAGCAGTTTAATGCCGGGACAGGGTTACGAGCAGTACTTC. Protein sequence: CASSLMPGQGYEQYF.